The clone carrying this T cell receptor beta chain was recorded many times. Its specificity is not known. The record originates from a study of T-cell memory formation after mild COVID-19. Study-level information: Across donors, TCR clusters were largely donor specific. Whole-study results and caveats: CD4+ contracting clones were found mainly in CM and EM, and CD8+ ones in EMRA. Cross-reactive memory apparently joined, as some responding clones appeared in pre-infection memory.

V was clipped by 1 base and J by 0 bases; unmatched bases: 0. The CDR3 is made up of 15 amino acids. The germline V gene has CDR1 SGHTA and CDR2 FQGNSA. Each CDR3 protein is one row after TCRdb ran MiXCR on the 5' RACE reads. The sample has roughly 580,000 distinct CDR3 sequences, about a sixth seen once. Sequencing was carried out using PBMCs or a T cell subset sorted from them (not recorded which). The J gene is TRBJ2-3, the V gene TRBV7-2; 8 bases match TRBD2. This TCR derives from an adult woman who had mild COVID-19 (a few samples of this study predate the infection). Cell type and time point are not known. CDR3 nucleotides: TGTGCCAGCAGCTTAGGCGGGAGGAGCACAGATACGCAGTATTTT. Encoded protein: CASSLGGRSTDTQYF.